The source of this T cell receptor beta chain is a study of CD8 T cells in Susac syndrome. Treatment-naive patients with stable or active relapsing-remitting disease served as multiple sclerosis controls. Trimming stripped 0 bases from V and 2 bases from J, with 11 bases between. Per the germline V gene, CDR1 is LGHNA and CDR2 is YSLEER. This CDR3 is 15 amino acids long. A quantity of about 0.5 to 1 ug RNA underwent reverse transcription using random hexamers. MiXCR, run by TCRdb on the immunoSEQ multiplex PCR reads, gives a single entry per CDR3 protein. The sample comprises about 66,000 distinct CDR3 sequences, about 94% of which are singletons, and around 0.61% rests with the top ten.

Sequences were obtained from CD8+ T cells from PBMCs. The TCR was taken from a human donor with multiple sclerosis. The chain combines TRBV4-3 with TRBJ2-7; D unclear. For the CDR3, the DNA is TGCGCCAGCAGCCAAGATGTGGGGTTAACCTACGAGCAGTACTTC. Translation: CASSQDVGLTYEQYF.